The 20 T cell receptor beta chains below come from one sample, sequenced in a study of T cell responses to AZD1222 COVID-19 vaccine. The repertoire was sequenced with immunoSEQ multiplex PCR; TCRdb's copy has only in-frame clones and lacks some. The repertoire has roughly 120,000 clones, over 75% of them found once; the top ten carry about 1.5%. Specimen: peripheral blood, collected on day 0 of AZD1222 vaccination. These receptors were collected from an adult in good health.

The genes are TRBV30 and TRBJ2-7, with TRBD1 matching 9 bases. This CDR3 has 17 amino acids. Germline assignment: CDR1 GTSNPN and CDR2 SVGIG (reference sequence). The trim removed 0 bases at V and 3 bases at J, leaving 12 bases unmatched. CDR3 amino acids: CAWSVPGAGQGYYEQYF. CDR3 in DNA: TGTGCCTGGAGTGTTCCCGGGGCGGGACAGGGATACTACGAGCAGTACTTC.

The CDR3 DNA is TGTGCCAGCAGCTTAGATAAAAGGGGGGCGAATGGCTACACCTTC. Its translation: CASSLDKRGANGYTF. This rearrangement joins TRBV11-3 to TRBJ1-2; weak D call: TRBD1 (6 bases). The CDR3 extends over 15 amino acids. Trimming left V 0 bases short and J 6 bases short, with 14 bases between. Per the germline V gene, CDR1 is SGHNT and CDR2 is YENEEA.

This chain connects TRBV10-2 to TRBJ1-4; 7 bases align to TRBD1. With 2 bases clipped from V and 8 bases from J, the junction kept 8 bases outside the gene matches. The length of the CDR3 is 15 residues. Germline-derived CDR1 and CDR2 are WSHSY and SAAADI. In DNA form, the CDR3 reads TGCGCCAGCAGTGAGGCGTTACAGGGGCGCGAAAAACTGTTTTTT. Encoded protein: CASSEALQGREKLFF.

The chain employs TRBV18 and TRBJ1-1, with a possible D match to TRBD1 (5 bases). The CDR3 runs to 13 residues. V lost 4 bases and J 4 bases, leaving 10 bases between the germline ends. Per the germline V gene, CDR1 is KGHSH and CDR2 is LQKENI. The DNA for the CDR3 is TGTGCCAGCTCACTTTCACAGGCCACTGAAGCTTTCTTT. This gives the protein CASSLSQATEAFF.

The genes are TRBV11-3 and TRBJ2-1; no clear D gene. Per germline, CDR1 SGHNT and CDR2 YENEEA. This CDR3 contains 12 residues. V was pared by 3 bases and J by 5 bases, with 5 bases between. The CDR3 is CASSFEHNEQFF. CDR3 nucleotide sequence: TGTGCCAGCAGCTTCGAGCACAATGAGCAGTTCTTC.

This clone came up a few times. The J gene is TRBJ2-2, the V gene TRBV29-1, with D possibly being TRBD1 (5 bases). The CDR3 length is 13 residues. CDR1 is SQVTM, CDR2 ANQGSEA, per germline. V dropped 4 bases and J dropped 2 bases, with 8 bases sitting between them. CDR3 bases: TGCAGCGTTGGGACACTTAACACCGGGGAGCTGTTTTTT. It encodes CSVGTLNTGELFF.

The V gene is TRBV7-2, the J gene TRBJ2-3; D remains ambiguous. Germline V CDR1 and CDR2: SGHTA, FQGNSA. This CDR3 region has 12 residues. V shed 1 base and J shed 7 bases, with 6 bases lying between them. The CDR3 DNA is TGTGCCAGCAGCTTAGTGGGGTATACGCAGTATTTT. Residues: CASSLVGYTQYF. Combining the CDR3 with reference TRBV7-2 and TRBJ2-3 gives the whole variable domain GAGVSQSPSNKVTEKGKDVELRCDPISGHTALYWYRQSLGQGLEFLIYFQGNSAPDKSGLPSDRFSAERTGGSVSTLTIQRTQQEDSAVYLCASSLVGYTQYFGPGTRLTVL.

This clone was recorded once. Other DNA sequences within the sample encode an identical CDR3. The chain has TRBV6-5 and TRBJ1-2; 8 bases are a match to TRBD1. Unmatched junction bases numbered 4, after V lost 6 bases and J lost 4 bases. CDR3 size: 13 residues. Germline values: CDR1 MNHEY, CDR2 SVGAGI. The DNA for the CDR3 is TGTGCCAGCAGCCTAACAGGGGGCTATGGCTACACCTTC. Protein sequence: CASSLTGGYGYTF.

The chain recombines TRBV30 with TRBJ1-3; D is uncertain. The V gene's germline CDR1 is GTSNPN and CDR2 SVGIG (reference sequence). The CDR3 has 15 residues. Trimming pared 2 bases from V and 0 bases from J, leaving 11 bases between. The CDR3 protein is CAWSRDTFSGNTIYF. CDR3 coding DNA: TGTGCCTGGAGTCGTGACACCTTCTCTGGAAACACCATATATTTT.

The chain couples TRBV7-2 to TRBJ1-1; 9 bases map to TRBD1. The CDR3 runs to 15 residues. After removal of 6 bases from V and 5 bases from J, the junction contained 10 bases not matched to a gene. Germline V gives CDR1 SGHTA, CDR2 FQGNSA. This CDR3 reads CASSSTGGRGTEAFF. The CDR3 DNA sequence: TGTGCCAGCAGTTCAACAGGGGGCCGGGGAACTGAAGCTTTCTTT.

The chain recombines TRBV7-9 with TRBJ1-5; a possible D gene is TRBD1 (6 bases). There are 16 residues in the CDR3. Germline V gene data show CDR1 as SEHNR and CDR2 as FQNEAQ (reference sequence). Trimming cost V 5 bases and J 2 bases, with 16 bases left between them. This chain's CDR3 is CASSQNGGGGNQPQHF. CDR3 DNA: TGTGCCAGCAGCCAGAACGGGGGGGGCGGCAATCAGCCCCAGCATTTT.

The CDR3 nucleotides are TGTGCCAGCAGTTACTCAAACGGGGGCGGGAATTCACCCCTCCACTTT. Amino acids: CASSYSNGGGNSPLHF. The V and J genes are TRBV6-5 and TRBJ1-6, with D possibly TRBD1 on 6 matching bases. V was cut by 0 bases and J by 7 bases, with 13 bases left in between. CDR1 and CDR2 (germline): MNHEY, SVGAGI. The length of the CDR3 is 16 residues.

The chain recombines TRBV5-8 with TRBJ1-1, with a tentative D call TRBD1 (5 bases). The CDR3 is 14 amino acids. In germline, CDR1 is SGHTS, CDR2 YDEGEE. Trimming took 4 bases from V and 3 from J, leaving 13 bases between them. CDR3 sequence reads: CASSRAGSDTEAFF. For the CDR3, the DNA is TGTGCCAGCAGCCGGGCAGGGTCAGACACTGAAGCTTTCTTT.

This clone was seen a handful of times. The rearrangement links TRBV10-3 to TRBJ2-2; weak D call: TRBD1 (6 bases). Trimming cost V 6 bases and J 6 bases, with 14 bases left between them. Per the germline V gene, CDR1 is ENHRY and CDR2 is SYGVKD. CDR3 length equals 14 residues. DNA of the CDR3: TGTGCCATCAGGGGGACACTGCTGGCCGGGGAGCTGTTTTTT. Protein product: CAIRGTLLAGELFF.

The CDR3 loop is CATSDFKGGARYTQYF. The CDR3, as DNA: TGTGCCACCAGTGATTTTAAGGGGGGGGCCAGATATACGCAGTATTTT. The genes are TRBV24-1 and TRBJ2-3; perhaps TRBD2 as D (7 bases). The V gene's germline CDR1 is KGHDR and CDR2 SFDVKD. This CDR3 region has 16 residues. The ends were cut back, 1 base at V and 7 bases at J, with 17 bases in the middle.

V is TRBV5-1 and J is TRBJ2-1, with 14 bases aligning to TRBD2. The CDR3 covers 15 residues. V was pared by 7 bases and J by 8 bases, with 8 bases of the junction left unmatched. Germline assignment: CDR1 SGHRS and CDR2 YFSETQ. The CDR3 region has the DNA TGCGCCAGCGTTCCCGGGACTAGCGGGAGCGATGAGCAGTTCTTC. The encoded protein is CASVPGTSGSDEQFF.

V gene TRBV11-2 combines with J gene TRBJ1-1; D gene unclear. The V gene's germline CDR1 is SGHAT and CDR2 FQNNGV. The CDR3 has 15 residues. The V gene lost 4 bases and the J gene lost 4 bases, with 16 bases spanning the gap. CDR3: CASSSLYSKGTEAFF. The CDR3 DNA follows: TGTGCCAGCAGCTCCCTGTACAGTAAGGGCACTGAAGCTTTCTTT. Filled out from reference TRBV11-2 and TRBJ1-1, the complete variable domain reads EAGVAQSPRYKIIEKRQSVAFWCNPISGHATLYWYQQILGQGPKLLIQFQNNGVVDDSQLPKDRFSAERLKGVDSTLKIQPAKLEDSAVYLCASSSLYSKGTEAFFGQGTRLTVV.

This clone was seen a handful of times. This chain's CDR3 is CASSQYNGGPGNEQYF. The CDR3 DNA follows: TGCGCCAGCAGCCAGTATAATGGGGGCCCTGGAAACGAGCAGTACTTC. This sequence joins TRBV4-3 and TRBJ2-7; weak D call: TRBD1 (6 bases). From germline, CDR1 is LGHNA and CDR2 YSLEER. V lost 3 bases and J 5 bases, leaving 20 bases between the germline ends. The CDR3 is made up of 16 amino acids.

The chain couples TRBV19 to TRBJ1-1; D is ambiguous. Germline CDR1 and CDR2: LNHDA and SQIVND (reference sequence). Trimming left V 2 bases short and J 8 bases short, with 12 bases between. The CDR3 covers 13 residues. CDR3 sequence reads: CASSIRAPEEAFF. Written as DNA, the CDR3 is TGTGCCAGTAGTATAAGAGCCCCTGAGGAAGCTTTCTTT.

The chain links TRBV4-2 to TRBJ1-6, with D perhaps matching TRBD1 (6 bases). The CDR3 sequence is 17 residues long. Germline V gene data show CDR1 as LGHNA and CDR2 as YNFKEQ. V lost 4 bases, J lost 9 bases, and 22 bases lay in between. CDR3 bases: TGTGCCAGCAGCCTCTCTGGAGGGGGTTGGAGGAGTTCACCCCTCCACTTT. This codes for CASSLSGGGWRSSPLHF.